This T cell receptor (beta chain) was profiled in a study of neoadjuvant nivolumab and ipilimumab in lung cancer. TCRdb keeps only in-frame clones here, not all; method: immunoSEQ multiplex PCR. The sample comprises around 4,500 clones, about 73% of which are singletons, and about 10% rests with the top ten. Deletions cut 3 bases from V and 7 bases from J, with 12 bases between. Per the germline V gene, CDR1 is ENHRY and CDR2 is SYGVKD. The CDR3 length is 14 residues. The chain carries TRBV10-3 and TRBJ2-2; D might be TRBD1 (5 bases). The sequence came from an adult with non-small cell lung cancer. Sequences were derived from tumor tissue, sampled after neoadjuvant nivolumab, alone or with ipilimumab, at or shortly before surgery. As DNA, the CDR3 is TGTGCCATCAGTGAAAGGGGTAAACTCGGGGAGCTGTTTTTT. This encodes CAISERGKLGELFF.